Listed below are T cell receptor beta chains from one sample, sequenced in a study of blood T cell repertoires in COVID-19. The table came from immunoSEQ multiplex PCR; TCRdb's copy has only in-frame clones and leaves some out. The profile covers approximately 37,000 clones, with 80% to 90% appearing a single time and approximately 10% taken by the ten largest. The specimen was peripheral blood. All receptors come from a woman in her 70s with acute or convalescent COVID-19. CDR3s include the opening cysteine and the closing phenylalanine or tryptophan. A D gene is named only where the DNA matches it firmly. Expanded clones are given a class, and other clones once, few, many or no size at all.

V: TRBV30
D: NA
size: NA
J: TRBJ2-4
CDR3: CAWSQGTIRNIQYF
DNA: TGTGCCTGGAGTCAGGGGACTATCAGAAACATTCAGTACTTC

V: TRBV9
D: TRBD1
size: NA
J: TRBJ1-6
CDR3: CASSGTGGTPLHF
DNA: TGTGCCAGCTCCGGGACAGGGGGGACACCCCTCCACTTT

V: TRBV3-1/TRBV3-2
D: NA
size: NA
J: TRBJ1-5
CDR3: CASSQVSGQAQHF
DNA: TGTGCCAGCAGCCAAGTTTCAGGTCAGGCCCAGCATTTT

V: TRBV19
D: NA
size: NA
J: TRBJ1-5
CDR3: CASSIWAGDQPQHF
DNA: TGTGCCAGTAGTATCTGGGCAGGCGATCAGCCCCAGCATTTT

V: TRBV4-2
D: TRBD1
size: NA
J: TRBJ1-5
CDR3: CASSQEVGDRNQPQHF
DNA: TGTGCCAGCAGCCAAGAAGTAGGGGACAGGAATCAGCCCCAGCATTTT

V: TRBV5-1
D: TRBD2
size: NA
J: TRBJ2-2
CDR3: CASSLALRGGTGELFF
DNA: TGCGCCAGCAGCTTGGCCTTGCGGGGGGGCACCGGGGAGCTGTTTTTT

V: TRBV6-5
D: NA
size: NA
J: TRBJ2-5
CDR3: CASIDLGGGETQYF
DNA: TGTGCCAGCATCGACCTAGGGGGTGGGGAGACTCAGTACTTC

V: TRBV7-9
D: TRBD1
size: NA
J: TRBJ1-6
CDR3: CASSSGTDNSPLHF
DNA: TGTGCCAGCAGCTCTGGGACAGATAATTCACCCCTCCACTTT

V: TRBV7-2
D: NA
size: once
J: TRBJ2-1
CDR3: CATGPRGAGNEQFF
DNA: TGTGCCACCGGCCCCCGGGGGGCAGGCAATGAGCAGTTCTTC

V: TRBV25-1
D: TRBD2
size: NA
J: TRBJ2-3
CDR3: CASRTSGRLDTQYF
DNA: TGTGCCAGCAGGACTAGCGGGAGGTTAGATACGCAGTATTTT

V: TRBV27
D: NA
size: few
J: TRBJ1-5
CDR3: CASSSDRNLNQPQHF
DNA: TGTGCCAGCAGTTCCGACAGAAACCTAAATCAGCCCCAGCATTTT

V: TRBV2
D: TRBD2
size: NA
J: TRBJ2-5
CDR3: CASRSGGETQYF
DNA: TGTGCCAGCAGGTCGGGAGGAGAGACCCAGTACTTC

V: TRBV7-9
D: TRBD1
size: once
J: TRBJ2-1
CDR3: CASSRTRDRANEQFF
DNA: TGTGCCAGCAGCCGGACCCGGGACAGGGCCAATGAGCAGTTCTTC

V: TRBV10-2
D: NA
size: NA
J: TRBJ1-2
CDR3: CASSADGPGSGYTF
DNA: TGCGCCAGCAGCGCTGACGGCCCCGGGAGTGGCTACACCTTC

V: TRBV28
D: TRBD1
size: once
J: TRBJ1-2
CDR3: CASSRQGAGYTF
DNA: TGTGCCAGCAGCAGACAGGGGGCTGGCTACACCTTC

V: TRBV27
D: TRBD1
size: NA
J: TRBJ2-1
CDR3: CASSSTGFGEQFF
DNA: TGTGCCAGCAGCTCGACAGGGTTCGGTGAGCAGTTCTTC

V: TRBV10-3
D: NA
size: NA
J: TRBJ2-1
CDR3: CASQDLYNEQFF
DNA: TGTGCCAGTCAGGATCTCTACAATGAGCAGTTCTTC

V: TRBV11-3
D: TRBD1
size: NA
J: TRBJ1-2
CDR3: CASSPGQGLGNYGYTF
DNA: TGTGCCAGCAGCCCCGGACAGGGCCTCGGGAACTATGGCTACACCTTC

V: TRBV27
D: NA
size: few
J: TRBJ2-2
CDR3: CASSSIGGANTGELFF
DNA: TGTGCCAGCAGCTCCATAGGGGGGGCCAACACCGGGGAGCTGTTTTTT

V: TRBV5-6
D: NA
size: NA
J: TRBJ2-1
CDR3: CASSSSTEQFF
DNA: TGTGCCAGCAGCAGTTCGACAGAGCAGTTCTTC

V: TRBV6-2/TRBV6-3
D: TRBD2
size: NA
J: TRBJ2-5
CDR3: CASSYGGLAGAETQYF
DNA: TGTGCCAGCAGTTACGGGGGACTAGCGGGAGCTGAGACCCAGTACTTC

V: TRBV7-6
D: TRBD2
size: NA
J: TRBJ2-2
CDR3: CASRPSGLNTGELFF
DNA: TGTGCCAGCAGGCCTAGCGGGTTGAACACCGGGGAGCTGTTTTTT

V: TRBV10-1
D: TRBD2
size: NA
J: TRBJ2-3
CDR3: CASSSGGSTDTQYF
DNA: TGCGCCAGCTCTAGCGGGGGGAGCACAGATACGCAGTATTTT

V: TRBV27
D: TRBD1
size: NA
J: TRBJ1-2
CDR3: CASSGQGGNYGYTF
DNA: TGTGCCAGCTCGGGACAGGGGGGAAACTATGGCTACACCTTC

V: TRBV7-8
D: NA
size: NA
J: TRBJ1-5
CDR3: CASSLAAGAYQPQHF
DNA: TGTGCCAGCAGCTTAGCGGCGGGGGCTTATCAGCCCCAGCATTTT

V: TRBV28
D: NA
size: NA
J: TRBJ1-2
CDR3: CASGAGAVSIYGYTF
DNA: TGTGCCAGCGGTGCAGGGGCTGTTTCCATCTATGGCTACACCTTC

V: TRBV20-1
D: NA
size: NA
J: TRBJ2-5
CDR3: CSASGGAPQETQYF
DNA: TGCAGTGCTAGTGGTGGAGCTCCCCAAGAGACCCAGTACTTC

V: TRBV6-5
D: NA
size: NA
J: TRBJ1-6
CDR3: CASSYSQGSNSPLHF
DNA: TGTGCCAGCAGTTACTCTCAGGGGTCTAATTCACCCCTCCACTTT

V: TRBV6-6
D: NA
size: NA
J: TRBJ1-4
CDR3: CASNPTSGVREKLFF
DNA: TGTGCCAGCAACCCGACCTCAGGGGTTCGGGAAAAACTGTTTTTT

V: TRBV6-6
D: NA
size: NA
J: TRBJ2-5
CDR3: CASSYRGYQETQYF
DNA: TGTGCCAGCAGTTACAGGGGGTACCAAGAGACCCAGTACTTC

V: TRBV27
D: NA
size: NA
J: TRBJ2-2
CDR3: CATSVRGGELFF
DNA: TGTGCCACTTCTGTGCGGGGCGGGGAGCTGTTTTTT

V: TRBV5-1
D: TRBD2
size: NA
J: TRBJ2-3
CDR3: CASSPKRGSTDTQYF
DNA: TGCGCCAGCAGCCCCAAGCGGGGGAGCACAGATACGCAGTATTTT

V: TRBV5-6
D: NA
size: NA
J: TRBJ1-1
CDR3: CASSTTGSWDTEAFF
DNA: TGTGCCAGCAGCACAACAGGGTCGTGGGACACTGAAGCTTTCTTT

V: TRBV6-2/TRBV6-3
D: NA
size: NA
J: TRBJ2-2
CDR3: CASSLTGIANTGELFF
DNA: TGTGCCAGCAGCCTGACAGGAATAGCGAACACCGGGGAGCTGTTTTTT

V: TRBV30
D: NA
size: NA
J: TRBJ1-3
CDR3: CAWSGTGNTIYF
DNA: TGTGCCTGGAGTGGGACAGGAAACACCATATATTTT